The 4 T cell receptor beta chains presented below share a single source sample, sequenced in a study of beta chain features in type 1 diabetes. Points from the study as a whole: Shortening of TCRB CDR3s, moderate but significant, appeared in all four CD4+ subsets of Type 1 diabetes patients.

Investigators reverse transcribed all isolated RNA, so they sequenced expressed TCRB transcripts. Some clones are missing from TCRdb's copy, which holds only in-frame ones; the method was immunoSEQ multiplex PCR. Among about 340,000 clones, roughly 13% were seen once, and the ten largest hold roughly 0.015%. These receptors lack a known antigen. The specimen sequenced was naive CD4+ T cells from blood. The receptors shown here come from a woman under 30 with type 1 diabetes.

This clone was recorded a few times. V is TRBV30 and J is TRBJ2-7; 11 nucleotides match TRBD2. Trimming removed 7 bases from V and 7 bases from J; junction bases left unmatched: 9. Germline CDR1 is GTSNPN and CDR2 is SVGIG (reference sequence). This CDR3 is 13 amino acids long. CDR3 sequence: CAFSLAGVREQYF. The DNA of the CDR3 is TGTGCCTTCTCACTAGCGGGAGTGAGGGAGCAGTACTTC.

This clone has only a few counts. This chain joins TRBV30 and TRBJ2-3, with TRBD2 identical over 7 bases. V lost 0 bases to trimming and J lost 6 bases; unmatched junction nucleotides: 12. Germline V gives CDR1 GTSNPN, CDR2 SVGIG (reference sequence). This CDR3 is built from 16 residues. CDR3 amino acids: CAWSVRLAVPPDTQYF. The CDR3 DNA is TGTGCCTGGAGTGTACGGCTAGCGGTCCCCCCCGATACGCAGTATTTT.

This clone was counted a few times. The chain recombines TRBV19 with TRBJ2-2; 7 bases line up with TRBD2. The CDR3 length is 17 residues. Germline CDR1 is LNHDA and CDR2 is SQIVND (reference sequence). J gave up 2 bases and V 4 bases, and 10 bases lay outside the gene matches. Here the CDR3 DNA reads TGTGCCAGTAGTAGACGCTCTAGCGGACATAACACCGGGGAGCTGTTTTTT. Protein: CASSRRSSGHNTGELFF.

The table lists this clone with a few counts. The gene calls are TRBV11-3 and TRBJ2-1, with unresolved D. From germline, CDR1 is SGHNT and CDR2 YENEEA. The CDR3 consists of 17 residues. Trimming removed 0 bases at V and 0 bases at J, with 12 bases between. Here the CDR3 reads CASSLDFGRSSYNEQFF. In DNA form, the CDR3 reads TGTGCCAGCAGCTTAGATTTCGGCCGGAGCTCCTACAATGAGCAGTTCTTC.